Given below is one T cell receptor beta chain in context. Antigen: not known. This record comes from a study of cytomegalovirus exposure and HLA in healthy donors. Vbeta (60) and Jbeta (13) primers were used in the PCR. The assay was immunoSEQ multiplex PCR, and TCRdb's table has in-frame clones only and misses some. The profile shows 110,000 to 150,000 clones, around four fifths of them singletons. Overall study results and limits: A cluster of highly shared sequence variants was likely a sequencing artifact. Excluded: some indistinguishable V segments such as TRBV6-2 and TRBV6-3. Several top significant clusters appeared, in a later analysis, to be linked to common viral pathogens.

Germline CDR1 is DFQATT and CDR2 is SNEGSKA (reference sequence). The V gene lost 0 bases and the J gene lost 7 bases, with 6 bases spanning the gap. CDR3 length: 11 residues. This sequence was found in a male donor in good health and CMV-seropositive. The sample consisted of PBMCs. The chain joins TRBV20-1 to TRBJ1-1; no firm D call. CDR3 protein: CSARDNGEAFF. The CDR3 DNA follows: TGCAGTGCTAGAGACAACGGTGAAGCTTTCTTT.